This T cell receptor (beta chain) was profiled in a study of cytomegalovirus exposure and HLA in healthy donors. Across the study: Unique TCRs numbering some 80 million, obtained from HLA-typed donors, made up an early data release.

The study ran its PCR with 60 Vbeta and 13 Jbeta primers. Methods used by the authors: In a later analysis, approximately 80 million unique TCR beta chains included roughly 11 million shared by two or more donors. Repertoires were generated with immunoSEQ multiplex PCR, while TCRdb's copy carries only in-frame clones and drops some. V and J calls and clone size come straight from that table; D and trimming were deduced from the DNA. The data hold 130,000 or so clones, with around 77% observed a single time. J was trimmed by 5 bases and V by 5 bases; bases with no gene match: 10. Looked up from germline, CDR1 is MDHEN and CDR2 is SYDVKM. The CDR3 length is 15 residues.

The TCR comes from a male donor in good health and CMV-seropositive. The sample comprised PBMCs. The chain couples TRBV28 to TRBJ2-5; 8 bases line up with TRBD2. The CDR3 DNA is TGTGCCAGCAGTACTCGGGGGGGGCTGGGTGAGACCCAGTACTTC. Translation: CASSTRGGLGETQYF.